This T cell receptor beta chain was observed in a study of Ad26.COV2.S vaccination and SARS-CoV-2 variants. Overall study: In the COV1001 trial, the donor was in the Ad26.COV2.S arm.

Assay used: immunoSEQ multiplex PCR; TCRdb lists only in-frame clones, some missing. The data hold fewer than 900,000 clones, with around 92% observed a single time. The treatment denotes: about 20 received Ad26.COV2.S at low or high dose, single or two shots; about five received placebo; per-sample allocation not given. Following the first vaccine or placebo injection, samples were taken on day 63. Its platform was an Ad26 vector, and its expressed antigen was Wuhan-strain SARS-CoV-2 spike. V was clipped by 11 bases and J by 1 base, with 11 bases between them. Germline CDR1 is SNHLY and CDR2 is FYNNEI. There are 12 residues in the CDR3. This clone was seen only a few times. No antigen is known for it. Study results and limitations: With respect to non-spike TCR breadth, vaccine and placebo recipients were similar.

Here the sequenced sample was peripheral blood, taken in a trial of Ad26.COV2.S vaccine versus placebo. The TCR was taken from a person aged 18-65 years who received the Ad26.COV2.S COVID-19 vaccine or a placebo. The V and J genes are TRBV2 and TRBJ1-1; D is perhaps TRBD1 (5 bases). The CDR3: CAVSQGNTEAFF. The DNA of the CDR3 is TGTGCCGTCAGTCAGGGGAACACTGAAGCTTTCTTT.